The source of this TCR beta chain is a study of blood T cell repertoires in COVID-19. Individuals drawn from approximately 26 US areas were roughly 18 to 100 years old. Clinical histories supplied by participants themselves formed the basis of cohort assignment. Here immunoSEQ multiplex PCR was the method, and the copy in TCRdb shows in-frame clones only, minus some. The sample lists around 200,000 clones, roughly nine tenths occurring once. The CDR3 spans 15 residues. V gave up 0 bases and J gave up 6 bases, with 15 bases separating them. In germline, CDR1 is MGHDK, CDR2 SYGVNS. The sample taken for sequencing was PBMCs or T cells enriched from blood (not recorded which). This sequence was found in a woman in her 40s with acute COVID-19. This sequence joins TRBV25-1 and TRBJ2-7, with a weak D call TRBD2 (6 bases). The CDR3 loop reads CASSEYAGPGVEQYF. DNA for the CDR3: TGTGCCAGCAGTGAATATGCGGGTCCGGGGGTCGAGCAGTACTTC.